The 14 T cell receptor beta chains in this list originate from one sample, sequenced in a study of cytomegalovirus exposure and HLA in healthy donors. Vbeta (60) and Jbeta (13) primers were used in the PCR. This table comes from immunoSEQ multiplex PCR, and its TCRdb copy is limited to in-frame clones, with some not included. The table records 160,000 or so clones, 70% to 85% of them present only once. The specimen was PBMCs. The receptors were gathered from a man aged 45-65 years in good health and CMV-seropositive.

V and J are TRBV27 and TRBJ2-1, with 7 bases aligning to TRBD2. The length of the CDR3 is 15 residues. V trimming: 7 bases; J trimming: 4 bases; junction bases outside the gene matches: 10. The germline V gene has CDR1 MNHEY and CDR2 SMNVEV (reference sequence). As DNA, the CDR3 is TGTGCCAGCATGGCGACGCGGGAGAGGTACAATGAGCAGTTCTTC. Encoded protein: CASMATRERYNEQFF.

The V gene is TRBV11-3, the J gene TRBJ1-1, with 8 bases that match TRBD1. With V trimmed by 8 bases and J by 0 bases, 11 bases remained unmatched. Germline CDR1 SGHNT, CDR2 YENEEA. CDR3 length equals 16 residues. This CDR3 reads CASSTGQGRLNTEAFF. CDR3 nucleotides: TGTGCCAGCTCAACCGGACAGGGACGGTTGAACACTGAAGCTTTCTTT.

This chain links TRBV19 with TRBJ1-1; no firm D call. The CDR3 length is 15 residues. CDR1 is LNHDA and CDR2 is SQIVND in the germline V gene (reference sequence). V gave up 6 bases and J gave up 0 bases, with 14 bases separating them. CDR3 nucleotide sequence: TGTGCCAGTAGAGATCCCGGTCATATGAACACTGAAGCTTTCTTT. It specifies CASRDPGHMNTEAFF.

This chain connects TRBV27 to TRBJ2-1; a possible D gene is TRBD2 (6 bases). This CDR3 spans 14 amino acids. The V end lost 6 bases, the J end lost 4 bases, and 13 bases lay between the germline ends. CDR1 and CDR2 from the germline V gene are MNHEY and SMNVEV (reference sequence). For the CDR3, the DNA is TGTGCCAGCAGATGGGGTCTAGCGTACAATGAGCAGTTCTTC. This gives the protein CASRWGLAYNEQFF.

A single count supports this clone. In DNA form, the CDR3 reads TGTGCCAGCAGCTTAGACCCGGACAGGACGAACACTGAAGCTTTCTTT. Translation gives CASSLDPDRTNTEAFF. This chain connects TRBV7-6 to TRBJ1-1; TRBD1 matches at 7 bases. V trimming: 1 base; J trimming: 1 base; junction bases outside the gene matches: 6. The CDR3 length is 16 residues. In germline, CDR1 is SGHVS, CDR2 FNYEAQ.

CDR3 in amino acids: CASSSYAYEQYF. The DNA for the CDR3 is TGTGCCAGCAGTTCCTATGCCTACGAGCAGTACTTC. The chain is built from TRBV7-2 and TRBJ2-7; D gene uncertain. V was cut by 6 bases and J by 2 bases, with 8 bases left in between. This CDR3 is built from 12 residues. Germline CDR1 SGHTA, CDR2 FQGNSA.

The chain has TRBV6-5 and TRBJ2-1; 10 bases are shared with TRBD2. CDR1 is MNHEY and CDR2 is SVGAGI in the germline V gene. The CDR3 sequence is 15 residues long. V lost 7 bases to trimming and J lost 6 bases; unmatched junction nucleotides: 9. CDR3 loop: CASKTRTSGFNEQFF. CDR3 nucleotides: TGTGCCAGCAAAACGAGGACTAGCGGATTCAATGAGCAGTTCTTC.

The rearrangement links TRBV25-1 to TRBJ2-3, with 8 bases that match TRBD2. After removal of 1 base from V and 2 bases from J, the junction contained 2 bases not matched to a gene. The germline gives CDR1 MGHDK, CDR2 SYGVNS. The CDR3 extends over 15 amino acids. DNA of the CDR3: TGTGCCAGCAGTGAATCTGGACTAGCCACAGATACGCAGTATTTT. Protein: CASSESGLATDTQYF.

This clone was observed once. This rearrangement joins TRBV28 to TRBJ2-7, with 10 bases matching TRBD1. With V trimmed by 4 bases and J by 5 bases, 11 bases remained unmatched. Germline V lookup: CDR1 MDHEN, CDR2 SYDVKM. The CDR3 runs 16 residues. The CDR3 region has the DNA TGTGCCAGCAGTTCATGGCGGCGGGACAGGGGCCACGAGCAGTACGTC. Encoded protein: CASSSWRRDRGHEQYV.

The chain has TRBV9 and TRBJ2-5; 10 bases fit TRBD2. CDR3 length equals 14 residues. The V gene's germline CDR1 is SGDLS and CDR2 YYNGEE. V was clipped by 0 bases and J by 5 bases; unmatched bases: 1. The CDR3 reads CASSVVAGGETQYF. For the CDR3, the DNA is TGTGCCAGCAGCGTAGTAGCGGGAGGCGAGACCCAGTACTTC. The whole variable domain, filled in from reference TRBV9 and TRBJ2-5, reads DSGVTQTPKHLITATGQRVTLRCSPRSGDLSVYWYQQSLDQGLQFLIQYYNGEERAKGNILERFSAQQFPDLHSELNLSSLELGDSALYFCASSVVAGGETQYFGPGTRLLVL.

The V and J genes are TRBV18 and TRBJ2-3; tentative D call: TRBD2 (6 bases). With 3 bases removed from V and 5 bases from J, the gap between germline ends came to 12 bases. The germline V gene has CDR1 KGHSH and CDR2 LQKENI. The CDR3 covers 14 residues. CDR3 coding DNA: TGTGCCAGCTCACCTGCGGGGCCCGGAGATACGCAGTATTTT. Protein: CASSPAGPGDTQYF.

V and J are TRBV4-1 and TRBJ2-1, with D possibly matching TRBD2 (6 bases). The ends were cut back, 1 base at V and 0 bases at J, with 16 bases in the middle. CDR1 is MGHRA, CDR2 YSYEKL, per germline. There are 18 residues in the CDR3. The CDR3 region has the DNA TGCGCCAGCAGCCAAGTCGATCTGGGACTGAGCTCCTACAATGAGCAGTTCTTC. This gives the protein CASSQVDLGLSSYNEQFF.

This clone was counted between two and nine times. V usage is TRBV21-1 and J usage is TRBJ2-5; the table's D call of TRBD1 was not tested on the DNA. TRBV21-1 constitutes a pseudogene. The CDR3 runs to 12 residues. CDR3 loop: CASSKDARTQYF. The CDR3 DNA reads TGTGCCAGCAGCAAAGATGCCAGGACCCAGTACTTC.

Details on this clone: At one end, the junction sequence differs from germline, possibly due to a read error. The chain couples TRBV6-5 to TRBJ1-4, with 7 nucleotides matching TRBD1. There are 15 residues in the CDR3. Germline lookup yields CDR1 MNHEY and CDR2 SVGAGI. CDR3 residues: CASRLRDRTYEKLFF. CDR3 sequence (DNA): TGTGCCAGCAGACTTCGGGACAGAACTTATGAAAAACTGTTTTTT.